A selection of T cell receptor beta chains follows, all from one sample in a study of T cell repertoires in cytomegalovirus infection. TCRdb reprocessed the reads via MiXCR and lists one record per CDR3 protein. The sample contains fewer than 1,000,000 distinct CDR3 sequences, roughly 30% of which appear only once. These TCRs are of unknown antigen specificity. Here the sequenced sample was cultured CD8+ T cells from PBMCs, taken from culture after CMV antigen stimulation. The source of these receptors is a human donor in good health (CMV status not recorded). Some clones in this sample may be carry-over from other donors' samples. Both conserved end residues are part of each CDR3. Each record gives: D gene, V gene, clone size, J gene, CDR3 DNA, CDR3 protein. The D gene is left open where the match is weak. Clone size is shown for a subset of rows, as once, few, many or a class of expanded clone.

D gene: .; V gene: TRBV7-9; clone size: .; J gene: TRBJ1-2; CDR3 DNA: TGTGCCAGTGGTCTAGGGCAACTAACACTCTATGGCTACACCTTC; CDR3 protein: CASGLGQLTLYGYTF
D gene: .; V gene: TRBV20-1; clone size: .; J gene: TRBJ1-5; CDR3 DNA: TGCAGTGCTGTTACAGGGTTCGGATATCAGCCCCAGCATTTT; CDR3 protein: CSAVTGFGYQPQHF
D gene: TRBD1; V gene: TRBV19; clone size: few; J gene: TRBJ1-6; CDR3 DNA: TGTGCCAGTAGCCGGGGACAGGGCGATTCACCCCTCCACTTT; CDR3 protein: CASSRGQGDSPLHF
D gene: .; V gene: TRBV27; clone size: few; J gene: TRBJ1-2; CDR3 DNA: TGTGCCAGCAGTTTATCAGGGGTCAACTATGGCTACACCTTC; CDR3 protein: CASSLSGVNYGYTF
D gene: .; V gene: TRBV5-6; clone size: once; J gene: TRBJ1-2; CDR3 DNA: TGTGCCAGCAGCTTGGTCCGAAGGGATGGCTACACCTTC; CDR3 protein: CASSLVRRDGYTF
D gene: .; V gene: TRBV12-3/TRBV12-4; clone size: many; J gene: TRBJ2-7; CDR3 DNA: .; CDR3 protein: CASSFGAGEQYF
D gene: .; V gene: TRBV12-3/TRBV12-4; clone size: .; J gene: TRBJ1-1; CDR3 DNA: TGTGCCAGCAGCATCACGGGGGACCCCACTGAAGCTTTCTTT; CDR3 protein: CASSITGDPTEAFF
D gene: .; V gene: TRBV7-6; clone size: .; J gene: TRBJ2-1; CDR3 DNA: TGTGCCAGCAGCTTAGCAGCAGGGGGGACTAGAAATGAGCAGTTCTTC; CDR3 protein: CASSLAAGGTRNEQFF
D gene: TRBD1; V gene: TRBV2; clone size: few; J gene: TRBJ2-1; CDR3 DNA: TGTGCCAGCAGTGAGGGACAGAGCTCCTACAATGAGCAGTTCTTC; CDR3 protein: CASSEGQSSYNEQFF
D gene: .; V gene: TRBV12-5; clone size: .; J gene: TRBJ2-1; CDR3 DNA: TGTGCTAGTGGTTTTGGGGGGACAGTTTACAATGAGCAGTTCTTC; CDR3 protein: CASGFGGTVYNEQFF
D gene: TRBD1; V gene: TRBV6-1; clone size: .; J gene: TRBJ2-6; CDR3 DNA: TGTGCCAGCAGTGAAATAAGGGGGACAGGGAACTTCTCTGGGGCCAACGTCCTGACTTTC; CDR3 protein: CASSEIRGTGNFSGANVLTF
D gene: .; V gene: TRBV2; clone size: few; J gene: TRBJ1-5; CDR3 DNA: TGTGCCAGCAGTGAATGGTACCAAAGGAATCAGCCCCAGCATTTT; CDR3 protein: CASSEWYQRNQPQHF
D gene: .; V gene: TRBV6-5; clone size: .; J gene: TRBJ2-2; CDR3 DNA: TGTGCCAGCAGTTATCAGGCGGGCGCCGGGGAGCTGTTTTTT; CDR3 protein: CASSYQAGAGELFF
D gene: .; V gene: TRBV19; clone size: .; J gene: TRBJ1-2; CDR3 DNA: TGTGCCAGTAGTGGTATACAGTCCTCTAACTATGGCTACACCTTC; CDR3 protein: CASSGIQSSNYGYTF
D gene: TRBD2; V gene: TRBV11-3; clone size: .; J gene: TRBJ2-2; CDR3 DNA: TGTGCCAGCAGCTTAGCAGGGTGGGGGCTAGCGGGGATCACCGGGGAGCTGTTTTTT; CDR3 protein: CASSLAGWGLAGITGELFF
D gene: TRBD1; V gene: TRBV7-6; clone size: .; J gene: TRBJ2-6; CDR3 DNA: TGTGCCAGCAGCTCCGGACAGGGCCCAGCCGGGGCCAACGTCCTGACTTTC; CDR3 protein: CASSSGQGPAGANVLTF
D gene: .; V gene: TRBV9; clone size: .; J gene: TRBJ2-1; CDR3 DNA: TGTGCCAGCAGCGTAGTGGATAGCGTATTGAATGAGCAGTTCTTC; CDR3 protein: CASSVVDSVLNEQFF
D gene: .; V gene: TRBV7-2; clone size: many; J gene: TRBJ2-7; CDR3 DNA: TGTGCCAGCAGCTTAGCGCTACGGTACTACGAGCAGTACTTC; CDR3 protein: CASSLALRYYEQYF
D gene: TRBD1; V gene: TRBV12-3/TRBV12-4; clone size: few; J gene: TRBJ1-4; CDR3 DNA: TGTGCCAGCAGTCCTAACAGGGGCCCCAATGAAAAACTGTTTTTT; CDR3 protein: CASSPNRGPNEKLFF
D gene: .; V gene: TRBV6-1; clone size: .; J gene: TRBJ2-1; CDR3 DNA: TGTGCCAGCAGTGAATGGCAGGACATGAATGAGCAGTTCTTC; CDR3 protein: CASSEWQDMNEQFF
D gene: TRBD2; V gene: TRBV7-3; clone size: many; J gene: TRBJ2-2; CDR3 DNA: TGTGCCAGCAGCCAAAGCGGGGGGGCACGGAGGTCCGGGGAGCTGTTTTTT; CDR3 protein: CASSQSGGARRSGELFF
D gene: TRBD1; V gene: TRBV15; clone size: .; J gene: TRBJ1-5; CDR3 DNA: TGTGCCACCAGCGGCAGGGGGGAACTCAATCAGCCCCAGCATTTT; CDR3 protein: CATSGRGELNQPQHF
D gene: .; V gene: TRBV29-1; clone size: few; J gene: TRBJ2-3; CDR3 DNA: TGCAGCGTTGACCGAGACAGGTACACAGATACGCAGTATTTT; CDR3 protein: CSVDRDRYTDTQYF
D gene: .; V gene: TRBV3-1; clone size: many; J gene: TRBJ1-5; CDR3 DNA: TGTGCCAGCAGCCTTACCAACCTTGGCGGGGGCGATCAGCCCCAGCATTTT; CDR3 protein: CASSLTNLGGGDQPQHF
D gene: .; V gene: TRBV7-3; clone size: few; J gene: TRBJ1-1; CDR3 DNA: TGTGCCAGCAGCTTAATCCGACAGTCGCGAATGAACACTGAAGCTTTCTTT; CDR3 protein: CASSLIRQSRMNTEAFF
D gene: .; V gene: TRBV12-3/TRBV12-4; clone size: once; J gene: TRBJ2-2; CDR3 DNA: TGTGCCAGCAGTTTAGGGACCTACGTGGAGCTGTTTTTT; CDR3 protein: CASSLGTYVELFF
D gene: .; V gene: TRBV4-1; clone size: few; J gene: TRBJ2-7; CDR3 DNA: TGCGCCAGCAGCCAAGATAAGGTTTGGGGGGCGGATCTATACGAGCAGTACTTC; CDR3 protein: CASSQDKVWGADLYEQYF
D gene: TRBD1; V gene: TRBV6-5; clone size: .; J gene: TRBJ1-6; CDR3 DNA: TGTGCCAGCAGCCCGGGACAGTCGCGGTCACCCCTCCACTTT; CDR3 protein: CASSPGQSRSPLHF
D gene: .; V gene: TRBV6-5; clone size: few; J gene: TRBJ1-3; CDR3 DNA: TGTGCCAGCAGTTACTCGAGAACAGGGATTGGGGGAAACACCATATATTTT; CDR3 protein: CASSYSRTGIGGNTIYF